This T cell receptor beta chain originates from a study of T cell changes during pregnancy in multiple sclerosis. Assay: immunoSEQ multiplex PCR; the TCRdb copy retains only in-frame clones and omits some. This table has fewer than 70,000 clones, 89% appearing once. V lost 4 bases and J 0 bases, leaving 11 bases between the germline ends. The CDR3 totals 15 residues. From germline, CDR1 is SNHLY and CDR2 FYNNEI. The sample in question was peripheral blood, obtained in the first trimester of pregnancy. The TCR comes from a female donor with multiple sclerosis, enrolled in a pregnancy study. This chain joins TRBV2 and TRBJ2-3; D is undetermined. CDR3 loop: CASSAGPGSTDTQYF. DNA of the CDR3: TGTGCCAGCAGTGCAGGCCCCGGAAGCACAGATACGCAGTATTTT.